This T cell receptor beta chain appears in the sequencing data of a study of T-cell reconstitution after alpha-beta-depleted transplantation in children (dated by TCRdb to about 2016). Study-level background: Using TCR repertoire profiling, the study quantitatively followed how T-cell immune reconstitution unfolded in children after TCRalphabeta/CD19-depleted allogeneic hematopoietic cell transplantation.

This clonotype was observed at least ten times. Its antigen is still unknown. Per-base qualities were not stored, and no clone one base away is much larger. Counted from cysteine to phenylalanine, this CDR3 has 15 amino acids. Just the 45-base CDR3 DNA is kept, in frame starting at base 1. V and J lose 2 bases and 2 bases, and a span of 11 bases separates them. CDR1 and CDR2, per the germline V gene, are SNHLY and FYNNEI. The method was PCR. Reads for this sample came from an Illumina HiSeq 2500. Molecular barcoding was employed in the preparation of TCR libraries, with unique molecular identifiers being used to normalize TCRbeta repertoire quantification. Through fastp at Q25 and MiXCR, TCRdb rebuilt clones from the public reads, retaining in-frame beta chains. Under each unique CDR3 protein, matching rows form one entry showing the most common genes and DNA. The sample table contains 450,000 to 600,000 distinct CDR3 sequences; only one count was recorded for roughly a tenth of them. Jointly, the top ten make up 2% to 2.5% of the sample.

In the paper's terms, the treatment or condition label means: allogeneic hematopoietic cell transplantation with graft depleted of TCRalphabeta T cells and CD19 B cells. TCRalphabeta/CD19-depleted allogeneic hematopoietic cell grafts were given to the transplant recipients, all of whom were children. The investigation overall reported the following: The frequencies of hyperexpanded clones fell over the following months, and after one year, T-cell counts and TCRbeta diversity were mostly attributed to newly produced T cells. In some patients, the high TCRbeta diversity seen at day 60 was put down to recipient T cells and intrathymic progenitors that had survived conditioning. Apparently early alphabetaT-cell count recovery about two months after transplant reportedly relied on only several hundred rapidly expanded clones derived from non-depleted graft cells.

The sequence is built from TRBV2 and TRBJ2-3; a confident D gene designation cannot be given. This receptor was obtained from a child aged 2-15 years with inherited bone marrow failure, due to receive a stem cell transplant. The material sequenced was PBMCs, taken before TCRalphabeta/CD19-depleted stem cell transplant. The CDR3 reads CASSEYGRPTDTQYF. The nucleotide sequence reads TGTGCCAGCAGTGAATATGGCCGCCCCACAGATACGCAGTATTTT.